This TCR beta chain was identified in a study of CD8 T cells in ankylosing spondylitis (dated by TCRdb to the late 2010s). With respect to the entire study: T cell receptor beta repertoires were profiled in healthy donors and ankylosing spondylitis patients so that disease-linked TCR variants could be found. The full study cohort comprised 20 to 30 ankylosing spondylitis patients and roughly 100 healthy donors. Peripheral blood was sampled, and synovial fluid was also collected from ankylosing spondylitis patients. Study-level results and caveats: Some of the motif variants had been reported before in the synovial fluid and blood of reactive arthritis patients, a finding that suggests common disease-initiation mechanisms. The disease-linked clones were reported to be significantly enriched in matched synovial fluid samples from ankylosing spondylitis patients. A CD8+ phenotype was shown by the disease-linked clones, which were found at relatively low frequencies in peripheral blood. Blood from ankylosing spondylitis patients appeared to be characterized by a TCR beta motif composed of under ten highly homologous amino acid variants.

The CDR3 measures 12 amino acids from cysteine to phenylalanine. The retained sequence is limited to the CDR3, 36 bases, with the frame set at the first base. The V end loses 3 bases and the J end loses 9 bases, and a stretch of 9 bases separates them. As encoded in the germline V gene (reference sequence), CDR1 is LGHDT while CDR2 is YNNKEL. Reads for this sample came from an Illumina HiSeq 2500. Quantitative 5'-RACE with molecular barcodes was the method used to prepare the TCR beta libraries. Under the source paper's analysis protocol: To identify disease-linked TCR variants, a new computational method was used, one built on a probabilistic model of VDJ rearrangement. The public reads were reanalyzed by TCRdb: fastp trimming at Q25, MiXCR alignment, in-frame beta chains only. Every CDR3 protein is listed once, alongside the most common genes and DNA of its rows. Here the V and J calls rest on TCRdb's processing, not on the authors' analysis. The sample profile shows a few hundred thousand distinct CDR3 sequences; 17% of them were found once. The ten most abundant clones make up about 0.94% of the sample.

This clonotype was counted a few times. Its antigen remains undetermined. Within one base of it there is no much larger clone, and no base qualities were kept. Sequencing input: blood, either unsorted or a sorted T cell fraction (not recorded which). The V gene is TRBV3-1 and the J gene is TRBJ2-1; the D gene is perhaps TRBD1, on 6 matching bases. The clonotype was recovered from a male donor with ankylosing spondylitis. The CDR3 protein sequence reads: CASSQGTREQFF. The nucleotide sequence is TGTGCCAGCAGCCAGGGGACACGTGAGCAGTTCTTC.